A single sample gave rise to the 6 T cell receptor beta chains below, sequenced in a study of neurological immune-mediated disorders. MiXCR, applied by TCRdb to the 5' RACE reads, yields one record per CDR3 protein. The sample contains roughly 39,000 distinct CDR3 sequences, more than 4.5% of which appear only once. The material sequenced was CD4+ T cells from blood. These receptors came from a man younger than 35 in good health.

This clonotype was counted ten times or more. This rearrangement joins TRBV12-3 or TRBV12-4 to TRBJ2-7, with a tentative D call TRBD1 (5 bases). The CDR3 is 15 residues long. Trimming took 6 bases from V and 4 from J, leaving 19 bases between them. Written as DNA, the CDR3 is TGTGCCAGCAGCTGGAGACAGACCCCAGAGTACGAGCAGTACTTC. This gives the protein CASSWRQTPEYEQYF.

This clonotype was picked up many times. The chain has TRBV4-2 and TRBJ1-5; a weak D match, TRBD1 (5 bases). Germline CDR1 reads LGHNA; CDR2 reads YNFKEQ. CDR3 length: 14 amino acids. The germline V and J ends were trimmed by 4 bases and 3 bases, with 10 bases remaining between them. DNA for the CDR3: TGTGCCAGCAGCCCGGAGGGGAACAATCAGCCCCAGCATTTT. As protein: CASSPEGNNQPQHF.

This clonotype was counted at least ten times. The chain uses TRBV20-1 and TRBJ1-4; unclear D gene. The CDR3 runs to 13 residues. Trimming took 1 base from V and 8 from J, leaving 11 bases between them. CDR1 is DFQATT, CDR2 SNEGSKA, per germline (reference sequence). CDR3: CSARGLGGEKLFF. The CDR3, as DNA: TGCAGTGCTAGAGGGCTGGGTGGAGAAAAACTGTTTTTT.

This clonotype was observed at least ten times. CDR3 nucleotides: TGTGCCAGCAGCGTAGACGGGCGCTGGGATGGCTACACCTTC. This translates into CASSVDGRWDGYTF. The chain carries TRBV9 and TRBJ1-2; no reliable D call. Germline lookup yields CDR1 SGDLS and CDR2 YYNGEE. CDR3 size: 14 residues. V lost 0 bases and J 6 bases, leaving 12 bases between the germline ends.

There are many counts of this clonotype. CDR3 nucleotides: TGTGCCAGCTCACCAAATCCGGAAATCTCTGGAAACACCATATATTTT. Encoded protein: CASSPNPEISGNTIYF. This chain joins TRBV18 and TRBJ1-3, with unresolved D. Looked up from germline, CDR1 is KGHSH and CDR2 is LQKENI. V dropped 2 bases and J dropped 0 bases, with 11 bases sitting between them. The CDR3 has 16 residues.

This clonotype occurred many times. The CDR3 protein is CAITRQGPTDTQYF. CDR3 DNA sequence: TGTGCCATCACGAGGCAGGGCCCAACAGATACGCAGTATTTT. The chain combines TRBV10-3 with TRBJ2-3; tentatively, D is TRBD1 (5 bases). The CDR3 loop spans 14 amino acids. Germline CDR1 is ENHRY and CDR2 is SYGVKD. Trimming removed 7 bases at V and 3 bases at J, with 14 bases between.